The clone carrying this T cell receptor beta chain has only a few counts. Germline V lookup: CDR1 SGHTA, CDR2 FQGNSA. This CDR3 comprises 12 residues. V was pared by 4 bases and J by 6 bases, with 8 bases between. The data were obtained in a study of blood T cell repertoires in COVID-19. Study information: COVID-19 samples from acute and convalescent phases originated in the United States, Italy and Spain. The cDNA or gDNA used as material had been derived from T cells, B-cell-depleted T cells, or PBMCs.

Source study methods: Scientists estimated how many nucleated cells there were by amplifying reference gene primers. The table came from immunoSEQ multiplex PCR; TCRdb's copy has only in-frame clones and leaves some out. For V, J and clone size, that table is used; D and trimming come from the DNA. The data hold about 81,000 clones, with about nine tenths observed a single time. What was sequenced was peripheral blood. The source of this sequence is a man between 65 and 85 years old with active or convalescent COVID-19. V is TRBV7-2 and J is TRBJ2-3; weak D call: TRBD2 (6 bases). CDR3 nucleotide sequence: TGTGCCAGCAGCTCCCGGGGGGATACGCAGTATTTT. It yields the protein CASSSRGDTQYF.